Listed below are T cell receptor beta chains from one sample, sequenced in a study of T-cell reconstitution after alpha-beta-depleted transplantation in children. In TCRdb, the PCR reads were re-called with MiXCR into one record per CDR3 protein. The sample carries some 440,000 distinct CDR3 sequences, 15% to 20% recorded once. This specimen consisted of PBMCs, mostly from graft donor cells, obtained 360 days after TCRalphabeta/CD19-depleted stem cell transplant. The receptors stem from a boy under three years old who had a stem cell transplant for Wiskott-Aldrich syndrome, so the T cells may come from the graft donor. Each CDR3 is given with its conserved first and last residue. D genes are given only for firm matches. Some rows mark clone size as missing; the rest say once, few, many or name a class of expanded clone.

>NA|TRBJ2-7|TRBV11-2|NA
CASSLGSRQRYEQYF
TGTGCCAGCAGCTTAGGATCCCGACAGCGATACGAGCAGTACTTC
>NA|TRBJ1-6|TRBV6-1|NA
CASSYDPSSPLHF
TGTGCCAGCTCCTACGATCCCTCGTCACCCCTCCACTTT
>few|TRBJ1-4|TRBV6-1|NA
CASSPRTANEKLFF
TGTGCCAGCAGTCCCCGGACAGCGAATGAAAAACTGTTTTTT
>NA|TRBJ2-7|TRBV5-1|NA
CASSLQQPSEQYF
TGCGCCAGCAGCTTGCAACAACCCAGCGAGCAGTACTTC
>few|TRBJ2-7|TRBV7-2|TRBD2
CASSLNGRNSYEQYF
TGTGCCAGCAGCTTAAACGGGAGGAACTCCTACGAGCAGTACTTC
>few|TRBJ2-7|TRBV15|TRBD1
CATSRTPGQASYEQYF
TGTGCCACCAGCCGAACGCCGGGACAGGCGTCCTACGAGCAGTACTTC
>many|TRBJ2-1|TRBV7-9|NA
CASSSVTGYNEQFF
TGTGCCAGCAGCTCCGTTACAGGCTACAATGAGCAGTTCTTC
>many|TRBJ1-4|TRBV20-1|NA
CSARKGGEKLFF
TGCAGTGCTCGGAAGGGTGGGGAAAAACTGTTTTTT
>many|TRBJ1-4|TRBV29-1|NA
CSVTGILNEKLFF
TGCAGCGTTACCGGGATCCTTAATGAAAAACTGTTTTTT
>NA|TRBJ2-1|TRBV7-2|NA
CASSHRTKQFF
TGTGCCAGCAGCCACCGGACTAAGCAGTTCTTC
>few|TRBJ2-4|TRBV3-1|TRBD1
CASSPTGLTKNIQYF
TGTGCCAGCAGCCCGACAGGGTTGACCAAAAACATTCAGTACTTC
>NA|TRBJ2-7|TRBV6-5|NA
CASSYSPRTGYEQYF
TGTGCCAGCAGTTACTCACCCCGGACGGGCTACGAGCAGTACTTC
>few|TRBJ2-7|TRBV27|NA
CASSKHPGRYEQYF
TGTGCCAGCAGTAAACACCCAGGGCGGTACGAGCAGTACTTC
>NA|TRBJ2-5|TRBV12-3/TRBV12-4|NA
CASSSTGTSGETQYF
TGTGCCAGCAGTTCGACCGGGACGAGTGGAGAGACCCAGTACTTC
>few|TRBJ2-7|TRBV12-3/TRBV12-4|NA
CASSLTPAPSEQYF
TGTGCCAGCAGTTTGACTCCTGCGCCCTCCGAGCAGTACTTC
>NA|TRBJ2-2|TRBV15|NA
CATSRASGRTHSSNTGELFF
TGTGCCACCAGCAGAGCGTCAGGCAGGACACACTCATCCAACACCGGGGAGCTGTTTTTT
>few|TRBJ2-2|TRBV5-1|NA
CASSLNGGTELFF
TGCGCCAGCAGCTTGAATGGCGGGACAGAGCTGTTTTTT
>NA|TRBJ2-7|TRBV20-1|NA
CSTGGGSSYEQYF
TGCAGTACAGGGGGGGGAAGTAGCTACGAGCAGTACTTC
>many|TRBJ2-4|TRBV7-2|NA
CASSFLQGRLDVNIQYF
TGTGCCAGCAGCTTTTTACAGGGTAGACTAGATGTGAACATTCAGTACTTC
>few|TRBJ1-1|TRBV12-3/TRBV12-4|NA
CASSSRVMNTEAFF
TGTGCCAGCAGTTCCAGGGTAATGAACACTGAAGCTTTCTTT
>NA|TRBJ2-6|TRBV7-9|NA
CASSQTLSGANVLTF
TGTGCCAGCAGCCAGACACTTTCTGGGGCCAACGTCCTGACTTTC
>few|TRBJ2-6|TRBV19|NA
CASSEEGTGANVLTF
TGTGCCAGTAGTGAGGAGGGAACCGGGGCCAACGTCCTGACTTTC
>NA|TRBJ2-6|TRBV5-5|TRBD1
CASTFTGAGANVLTF
TGTGCCAGCACCTTTACAGGGGCAGGGGCCAACGTCCTGACTTTC
>NA|TRBJ2-1|TRBV29-1|NA
CSADGYNEQFF
TGCAGCGCGGACGGATACAATGAGCAGTTCTTC
>NA|TRBJ2-7|TRBV28|NA
CASSFGDSIRLKQYF
TGTGCCAGCAGTTTTGGGGATTCCATCCGCTTGAAGCAGTACTTC
>NA|TRBJ2-3|TRBV24-1|TRBD2
CATSDPGTSGDTQYF
TGTGCCACCAGTGATCCCGGGACTAGCGGTGATACGCAGTATTTT
>few|TRBJ2-5|TRBV28|NA
CATNGNKETQYF
TGTGCCACTAACGGGAATAAGGAGACCCAGTACTTC
>few|TRBJ2-2|TRBV27|NA
CASRQARLNTGELFF
TGTGCCAGCAGGCAGGCGAGGTTGAACACCGGGGAGCTGTTTTTT
>NA|TRBJ2-7|TRBV18|TRBD2
CASSPLPSGGLYEQYF
TGTGCCAGCTCACCACTCCCTAGCGGGGGTCTCTACGAGCAGTACTTC
>few|TRBJ2-2|TRBV6-1|NA
CASSEFGELFF
TGTGCCAGCAGTGAATTCGGGGAGCTGTTTTTT
>NA|TRBJ2-5|TRBV12-3/TRBV12-4|NA
CASSRGYETQYF
TGTGCCAGCAGCAGGGGTTACGAGACCCAGTACTTC
>few|TRBJ2-7|TRBV9|NA
CASSVGPVDPYEQYF
TGTGCCAGCAGCGTAGGCCCCGTCGACCCCTACGAGCAGTACTTC
>NA|TRBJ2-3|TRBV9|NA
CASSVPRDEGRRSTDTQYF
TGTGCCAGCAGCGTACCCCGGGACGAAGGGCGGAGAAGCACAGATACGCAGTATTTT
>few|TRBJ2-1|TRBV4-1|TRBD1
CASSPRGQVRTHNEQFF
TGCGCCAGCAGCCCCCGGGGACAGGTTCGTACGCACAATGAGCAGTTCTTC
>NA|TRBJ2-7|TRBV12-3/TRBV12-4|NA
CASSIQAWSYEQYF
TGTGCCAGCAGTATACAGGCTTGGTCCTACGAGCAGTACTTC
>NA|TRBJ2-7|TRBV29-1|NA
CSVGGHKEQYF
TGCAGCGTTGGAGGGCATAAAGAGCAGTACTTC
>NA|TRBJ2-5|TRBV24-1|NA
CATSARGSKETQYF
TGTGCCACCAGTGCTAGGGGCAGCAAAGAGACCCAGTACTTC